This TCR beta chain is drawn from a study of T cell changes during pregnancy in multiple sclerosis. The assay was immunoSEQ multiplex PCR, and TCRdb's table has in-frame clones only and misses some. Of approximately 100,000 clones in the sample, about 89% were seen once. The CDR3 covers 15 residues. Trimming took 5 bases from V and 1 from J; bases not matched to a gene: 7. Germline V gene lookup returns CDR1 SEHNR and CDR2 FQNEAQ (reference sequence). This clonotype was obtained from a female donor with multiple sclerosis, enrolled in a pregnancy study. V gene TRBV7-9 combines with J gene TRBJ1-1, with 7 bases fitting TRBD1. Source: peripheral blood, taken before pregnancy. The CDR3: CASSPQGQTNTEAFF. CDR3 DNA sequence: TGTGCCAGCAGCCCACAGGGACAGACGAACACTGAAGCTTTCTTT.